The rows below give T cell receptor beta chains drawn from one sample of a study of response to subunit inactivated influenza vaccine. One entry per CDR3 protein results from TCRdb running MiXCR on the RT-PCR reads. The data contain 600,000 to 850,000 distinct CDR3 sequences, around 13% of them singletons. The material was PBMCs from blood, obtained approximately 15 days before vaccination. Source of these receptors: a man aged 50 or older who received an inactivated influenza vaccine. Each CDR3 is given with its conserved first and last residue. A D gene is named only where the DNA matches it firmly. Size is stated for part of the rows, as once, few or many counts, or as a class when the clone is expanded.

cdr3_nt	cdr3_aa	clone_size	v_call	j_call	d_call
TGTGCCAGCAGTCCCGACAGAGCCTCCTCTGGAAACACCATATATTTT	CASSPDRASSGNTIYF	many	TRBV12-3/TRBV12-4	TRBJ1-3	.
TGCGCCAGCAGCCAAACCCCACTAGCGGGGGATTGGGACACCGGGGAGCTGTTTTTT	CASSQTPLAGDWDTGELFF	few	TRBV4-1	TRBJ2-2	TRBD2
TGTGCCATCAGTGACATAGCGGGAGAAGATACGCAGTATTTT	CAISDIAGEDTQYF	few	TRBV10-3	TRBJ2-3	TRBD2
TGTGCCATCGGACAGCACACAGATACGCAGTATTTT	CAIGQHTDTQYF	few	TRBV10-3	TRBJ2-3	.
TGTGCCAGCAGCTCGTACAGGGGAGACACCGGGGAGCTGTTTTTT	CASSSYRGDTGELFF	.	TRBV7-8	TRBJ2-2	TRBD1
TGTGCCAGCAGCCGGGACAGGGGTGCGGATGGCTACACCTTC	CASSRDRGADGYTF	many	TRBV5-6	TRBJ1-2	TRBD1
TGCGCCAGCAGCCTAGAAACCCGAAGCTCCTACAATGAGCAGTTCTTC	CASSLETRSSYNEQFF	.	TRBV5-1	TRBJ2-1	.
TGTGCCTGGAGTGTAGGGAGTACGCAGTATTTT	CAWSVGSTQYF	few	TRBV30	TRBJ2-3	.
TGTGCCAGCACCCTCCCGGGTAGCTCCTACGAGCAGTACTTC	CASTLPGSSYEQYF	few	TRBV6-1	TRBJ2-7	.
TGTGCCAGCAGTTATACAGGTCCTAATTCACCCCTCCACTTT	CASSYTGPNSPLHF	.	TRBV12-3/TRBV12-4	TRBJ1-6	.
TGCAGCGTTGACACAGGGATGTACGAGCAGTACTTC	CSVDTGMYEQYF	many	TRBV29-1	TRBJ2-7	.
TGTGCCAGCAGCCGCTCGAGGCAGGCTGGAGCCAAAAACATTCAGTACTTC	CASSRSRQAGAKNIQYF	many	TRBV7-9	TRBJ2-4	.
TGTGCCAGCAGTTATGGGGGGATGAACACTGAAGCTTTCTTT	CASSYGGMNTEAFF	.	TRBV6-5	TRBJ1-1	.
TGTGCCAGCAGCTCTAGGAGGGTAGACTGGGATACGCAGTATTTT	CASSSRRVDWDTQYF	.	TRBV7-9	TRBJ2-3	.
TGTGCCAGCAGTTCTCCTCGACTAGCTTTTACCTACAATGAGCAGTTCTTC	CASSSPRLAFTYNEQFF	few	TRBV11-2	TRBJ2-1	TRBD2
TGTGCCACCAGTGGCCCGGACTGGACGTATGGCTACACCTTC	CATSGPDWTYGYTF	few	TRBV24-1	TRBJ1-2	.
TGTGCCAGCAGCCAAGATCAGGCCAGGGCCGCGTATGGCTACACCTTC	CASSQDQARAAYGYTF	few	TRBV14	TRBJ1-2	.
TGTGCCAGCAGTTACGCCGGGACAGATGCTTTCTTT	CASSYAGTDAFF	few	TRBV6-5	TRBJ1-1	TRBD1
TGCGCCAGCAGCTTTCCGGGGGGGGTCACCGGGGAGCTGTTTTTT	CASSFPGGVTGELFF	.	TRBV5-1	TRBJ2-2	TRBD2
TGTGCCAGCTCCTCTCCCCCGGGGGTCACAGATACGCAGTATTTT	CASSSPPGVTDTQYF	few	TRBV27	TRBJ2-3	.
TGTGCCAGCAGGGTTTTGAGGGCAGATACGCAGTATTTT	CASRVLRADTQYF	few	TRBV2	TRBJ2-3	.
TGCGCCAGCAGCCAGAGTTCGTGGCAGGGAAGGATGGAGCAGTTCTTC	CASSQSSWQGRMEQFF	many	TRBV4-1	TRBJ2-1	.
TGTGCCAGCAGCTACGGGGACAGGGTCAATCAGCCCCAGCATTTT	CASSYGDRVNQPQHF	.	TRBV11-2	TRBJ1-5	TRBD1
TGCAGTGCCCTCGAGCAGGTCGGTGACAATGAGCAGTTCTTC	CSALEQVGDNEQFF	few	TRBV20-1	TRBJ2-1	.
TGTGCCAGCAGCTTAGATCTGGGAGCTAATGAAAAACTGTTTTTT	CASSLDLGANEKLFF	few	TRBV7-2	TRBJ1-4	.
TGCAGCGCTAGGACAGGGTCCTCCTACGAGCAGTACTTC	CSARTGSSYEQYF	many	TRBV20-1	TRBJ2-7	TRBD1
TGTGCCAGCAGGGGACAGGGGGTCGGCATGAACACTGAAGCTTTCTTT	CASRGQGVGMNTEAFF	.	TRBV28	TRBJ1-1	TRBD1
TGCAGTGCTACCGGGACTAGCGGGAGGGATGAGCAGTTCTTC	CSATGTSGRDEQFF	many	TRBV20-1	TRBJ2-1	TRBD2
TGTGCCAGCAGTGCCGGGGGGAACTACGAGCAGTACTTC	CASSAGGNYEQYF	.	TRBV2	TRBJ2-7	TRBD2
TGTGCCAGCAGCATCGCCCCGGGACAGGCTGGCGAGCAGTACTTC	CASSIAPGQAGEQYF	.	TRBV7-2	TRBJ2-7	TRBD1
TGTGCCTGGAGGGAACCAATCATGGGTGGCTACACCTTC	CAWREPIMGGYTF	.	TRBV30	TRBJ1-2	.
TGCGCCAGCAGCTTGTATGGAGGAAGCTCCTACGAGCAGTACTTC	CASSLYGGSSYEQYF	many	TRBV5-1	TRBJ2-7	.
TGTGCCGCTACTGACTGGGGGGGCACTGAAGCTTTCTTT	CAATDWGGTEAFF	.	TRBV7-2	TRBJ1-1	.
TGTGCCAGCAGTTACGATGATGGGTCCCAAGAGACCCAGTACTTC	CASSYDDGSQETQYF	few	TRBV6-2/TRBV6-3	TRBJ2-5	.
TGCGCCAGCCAGGCAGATGGGGGCCAAGAGACCCAGTACTTC	CASQADGGQETQYF	.	TRBV5-1	TRBJ2-5	.
TGTGCCACCGGGACTAGCGGGAGGTTGAGTGAGCAGTTCTTC	CATGTSGRLSEQFF	.	TRBV19	TRBJ2-1	TRBD2
TGCAGTGCTAGAGATGGATCTAGGGAAGAGACCCAGTACTTC	CSARDGSREETQYF	.	TRBV20-1	TRBJ2-5	.
TGCGCCAGCAGCCAAGATATTGGGGGGTTCGAGACCCAGTACTTC	CASSQDIGGFETQYF	.	TRBV4-3	TRBJ2-5	.
TGCAGTGCTAGTCGCCATTCTCTCCAGCCCCAGCATTTT	CSASRHSLQPQHF	few	TRBV20-1	TRBJ1-5	.
TGCGCCAGCCAAGACCGGGTTTCCAACACCGGGGAGCTGTTTTTT	CASQDRVSNTGELFF	few	TRBV4-3	TRBJ2-2	.
TGCGCCAGCAGCTTCGGCGTAATAGCCCAAGCCGACAATGAGCAGTTCTTC	CASSFGVIAQADNEQFF	few	TRBV5-1	TRBJ2-1	.
TGTGCCAGCAATCCTCGGGGGGGGAAAGGAGATACGCAGTATTTT	CASNPRGGKGDTQYF	.	TRBV12-3/TRBV12-4	TRBJ2-3	TRBD2
TGTGCCAGCAGTTTGACCCAGAAGCGGTACGAGCAGTACTTC	CASSLTQKRYEQYF	.	TRBV6-5	TRBJ2-7	.
TGTGCCATCAGTGAGTCGCTGGGCCAAGTAAACATTCAGTACTTC	CAISESLGQVNIQYF	few	TRBV10-3	TRBJ2-4	.
TGCAGTGTCACCTTGCCGGGACTAGCGGGATTCACAGATACGCAGTATTTT	CSVTLPGLAGFTDTQYF	many	TRBV20-1	TRBJ2-3	TRBD2